The 29 T cell receptor beta chains below all came from one sample that was sequenced in a study of cytomegalovirus exposure and HLA in healthy donors. With 60 Vbeta and 13 Jbeta primers, the PCR was carried out. Libraries were prepared by immunoSEQ multiplex PCR; TCRdb keeps only in-frame clonotypes and omits some of them. Here the sample spans roughly 190,000 clones, 70% to 75% being singletons. The sample consisted of PBMCs. The receptors originated from a man aged 25 to 40 in good health and CMV-seropositive.

This clone has a handful of counts. The chain combines TRBV30 with TRBJ1-1; 7 bases fit TRBD1. CDR3 length: 15 residues. The V gene end was trimmed by 3 bases and the J gene end by 1 base; junction bases not matched to a gene: 8. Germline CDR1 and CDR2: GTSNPN and SVGIG (reference sequence). The CDR3 spells CAWRKGGAGNTEAFF. The CDR3 DNA is TGTGCCTGGAGGAAAGGGGGCGCGGGGAACACTGAAGCTTTCTTT.

In its sample, this clone was seen a few times. The chain has TRBV9 and TRBJ2-7; the match to TRBD2 covers 9 bases. V shed 5 bases, J shed 1 base, and the junction held 7 bases outside the gene matches. Germline V gene lookup returns CDR1 SGDLS and CDR2 YYNGEE. The CDR3 totals 15 residues. CDR3 coding DNA: TGTGCCAGCAGTAATAGCGGGGGAGGGTCCTACGAGCAGTACTTC. It encodes CASSNSGGGSYEQYF. The full variable domain, rest sourced from reference TRBV9 and TRBJ2-7, is DSGVTQTPKHLITATGQRVTLRCSPRSGDLSVYWYQQSLDQGLQFLIQYYNGEERAKGNILERFSAQQFPDLHSELNLSSLELGDSALYFCASSNSGGGSYEQYFGPGTRLTVT.

The gene calls are TRBV7-2 and TRBJ2-5, with D possibly matching TRBD2 (5 bases). V lost 2 bases to trimming and J lost 5 bases, with 9 bases between them. There are 13 residues in the CDR3. The germline V gene encodes CDR1 SGHTA and CDR2 FQGNSA. CDR3 in DNA: TGTGCCAGCAGCTTAAATCGCGGGGAGACCCAGTACTTC. This codes for CASSLNRGETQYF.

This chain joins TRBV7-2 and TRBJ1-1, with 11 nucleotides matching TRBD1. This CDR3 contains 15 residues. Trimming cost V 2 bases and J 6 bases; bases outside gene matches: 5. Per germline, CDR1 SGHTA and CDR2 FQGNSA. The CDR3: CASSLKRGQGAEAFF. The CDR3 DNA reads as TGTGCCAGCAGCTTAAAAAGGGGACAGGGGGCTGAAGCTTTCTTT.

This chain links TRBV28 with TRBJ2-7, with D perhaps matching TRBD2 (5 bases). The CDR3 is 13 amino acids. From germline, CDR1 is MDHEN and CDR2 SYDVKM. Trimming cost V 8 bases and J 5 bases, with 16 bases left between them. The CDR3 DNA reads as TGTGCCAGCGGAGGAACGGCAAGCGACGAGCAGTACTTC. It specifies CASGGTASDEQYF.

This rearrangement joins TRBV18 to TRBJ2-7, with TRBD1 as a possible D gene (6 bases). V lost 0 bases and J lost 5, with 11 bases in between. This CDR3 is 14 amino acids long. CDR1 and CDR2 (germline): KGHSH, LQKENI. The CDR3 loop reads CASSPPTGINEQYF. The DNA of the CDR3 is TGTGCCAGCTCACCACCTACAGGGATCAACGAGCAGTACTTC.

The rearrangement joins TRBV7-3 to TRBJ2-5, with 9 bases lining up with TRBD1. This CDR3 spans 13 amino acids. The germline CDR1 and CDR2 sequences are SGHTA and FQGTGA. V shed 5 bases and J 4 bases; nucleotides not matched to a gene: 2. The CDR3 loop reads CASSTDRGETQYF. CDR3 DNA sequence: TGTGCCAGCAGCACGGACAGGGGAGAGACCCAGTACTTC.

This clone occurred once. The chain recombines TRBV9 with TRBJ1-5; weak D call: TRBD1 (5 bases). Germline CDR1 SGDLS, CDR2 YYNGEE. This CDR3 region has 15 residues. The V end lost 4 bases, the J end lost 7 bases, and 18 bases lay between the germline ends. CDR3 nucleotide sequence: TGTGCCAGCAGCTCCCACGGGGGAGGAGGGCAGCCCCAGCATTTT. Protein sequence: CASSSHGGGGQPQHF.

In its sample, this clone was seen a few times. CDR3 residues: CASSRSTGGAFF. The CDR3 DNA follows: TGTGCCAGCAGCAGATCGACAGGCGGGGCTTTCTTT. This rearrangement joins TRBV5-6 to TRBJ1-1, with D possibly TRBD1 on 6 matching bases. Between the trimmed V and J ends, which lost 4 bases and 11 bases, there was a span of 15 bases. Germline CDR1 is SGHDT and CDR2 is YYEEEE. The CDR3 consists of 12 residues.

This chain uses TRBV15 with TRBJ1-1; maybe TRBD1 (6 bases). CDR1 is LNHNV, CDR2 YYDKDF, per germline (reference sequence). The CDR3 runs to 15 residues. V lost 0 bases to trimming and J lost 5 bases, with 13 bases between them. The CDR3 sequence is CATSRDRGGWTEAFF. The DNA of the CDR3 is TGTGCCACCAGCAGAGATAGGGGGGGCTGGACTGAAGCTTTCTTT.

V and J are TRBV5-5 and TRBJ1-1; 8 bases are shared with TRBD1. This CDR3 is 13 amino acids long. Trimming cost V 4 bases and J 6 bases; bases outside gene matches: 5. Germline V gene sequence: CDR1 SGHKS, CDR2 YYEKEE (reference sequence). This chain's CDR3 is CASSRQGISEAFF. The CDR3 region has the DNA TGTGCCAGCAGCAGACAGGGGATATCTGAAGCTTTCTTT. The full variable domain, its missing parts supplied by reference TRBV5-5 and TRBJ1-1, is DAGVTQSPTHLIKTRGQQVTLRCSPISGHKSVSWYQQVLGQGPQFIFQYYEKEERGRGNFPDRFSARQFPNYSSELNVNALLLGDSALYLCASSRQGISEAFFGQGTRLTVV.

The chain is built from TRBV28 and TRBJ1-1; D is possibly TRBD1 (6 bases). The germline gives CDR1 MDHEN, CDR2 SYDVKM. This CDR3 has 15 residues. Trimming shortened V by 4 bases and J by 3 bases, and 15 bases separated the two germline ends. The CDR3 here is CASSSETGRDTEAFF. CDR3 bases: TGTGCCAGCAGTTCCGAGACAGGCCGGGACACTGAAGCTTTCTTT.

V gene TRBV10-3 combines with J gene TRBJ2-7; perhaps TRBD1 as D (5 bases). Deletions cut 4 bases from V and 7 bases from J, with 17 bases between. The CDR3 loop spans 14 amino acids. Germline CDR1 ENHRY, CDR2 SYGVKD. The CDR3 DNA follows: TGTGCCATCAGTGGCGAGACAGAGACGGAGGAGCAGTACTTC. Protein product: CAISGETETEEQYF.

The chain is built from TRBV6-1 and TRBJ2-2; D might be TRBD2 (5 bases). This CDR3 is 15 amino acids long. The V end lost 2 bases, the J end lost 2 bases, and 9 bases lay between the germline ends. Germline-derived CDR1 and CDR2 are MNHNS and SASEGT. This CDR3 is CASSESGINTGELFF. The CDR3 region has the DNA TGTGCCAGCAGTGAATCGGGGATAAACACCGGGGAGCTGTTTTTT.

The chain couples TRBV5-1 to TRBJ1-2; D is unclear. This CDR3 contains 14 residues. The germline V and J ends were trimmed by 4 bases and 7 bases, with 17 bases remaining between them. Germline assignment: CDR1 SGHRS and CDR2 YFSETQ. CDR3 in amino acids: CASSPAPAGGGYTF. The CDR3 DNA reads TGCGCCAGCAGCCCCGCGCCGGCGGGAGGTGGCTACACCTTC.

The rearrangement joins TRBV6-5 to TRBJ2-7, with 12 bases matching TRBD1. Germline V CDR1 and CDR2: MNHEY, SVGAGI. This CDR3 contains 13 residues. V shed 6 bases and J 6 bases; nucleotides not matched to a gene: 3. The CDR3 region is CASRGTGGGEQYF. DNA for the CDR3: TGTGCCAGCAGGGGGACAGGGGGCGGCGAGCAGTACTTC.

The CDR3 DNA is TGTGCCAGCAGCCGGGTCTCGTATGGCTACACCTTC. Amino acid sequence: CASSRVSYGYTF. The V gene is TRBV28, the J gene TRBJ1-2, with D uncertain. V was cut by 6 bases and J by 5 bases, with 10 bases left in between. Looked up from germline, CDR1 is MDHEN and CDR2 is SYDVKM. The CDR3 is 12 amino acids.

The chain links TRBV15 to TRBJ1-1; TRBD1 aligns across 9 bases. The trim removed 5 bases at V and 7 bases at J, leaving 5 bases unmatched. Germline V gene data show CDR1 as LNHNV and CDR2 as YYDKDF (reference sequence). This CDR3 comprises 13 residues. CDR3 bases: TGTGCCACCAGCCCGGACAGGGGCAATGAAGCTTTCTTT. This encodes CATSPDRGNEAFF.

Comment on this clone: Relative to the germline gene, one junction end is altered; a read error may explain this. This sequence joins TRBV7-7 and TRBJ1-1, with TRBD1 identical over 7 bases. The germline V gene encodes CDR1 SSHAT and CDR2 FNYEAQ (reference sequence). The CDR3 spans 13 residues. In DNA, the CDR3 is TGTGCTAGCAGCGAGGACAGGAATACTGAAGCTTTCTTT. Its translation is CASSEDRNTEAFF. The variable domain in full, completed from reference TRBV7-7 and TRBJ1-1, reads GAGVSQSPRYKVTKRGQDVTLRCDPISSHATLYWYQQALGQGPEFLTYFNYEAQPDKSGLPSDRFSAERPEGSISTLTIQRTEQRDSAMYRCASSEDRNTEAFFGQGTRLTVV.

The chain couples TRBV5-1 to TRBJ2-7; TRBD2 matches at 9 bases. This CDR3 has 18 amino acids. Germline-derived CDR1 and CDR2 are SGHRS and YFSETQ. J was trimmed by 1 base and V by 4 bases; bases with no gene match: 15. This chain's CDR3 is CASSRYEWGLAGSYEQYF. The CDR3 DNA follows: TGCGCCAGCAGCCGGTACGAATGGGGGCTAGCGGGGTCCTACGAGCAGTACTTC.

The chain recombines TRBV6-6 with TRBJ2-1; 8 bases fit TRBD1. Losses at the gene ends were 4 bases for V and 4 bases for J; bases not matched to a gene: 6. The CDR3 consists of 15 residues. The germline V gene has CDR1 MNHNY and CDR2 SVGAGI (reference sequence). The CDR3 loop is CASSSGRGLYNEQFF. DNA for the CDR3: TGTGCCAGCAGTTCAGGCAGGGGGCTTTACAATGAGCAGTTCTTC.

This clone has a handful of counts. J is TRBJ1-3 and V is TRBV11-2, with no clear D. This CDR3 spans 14 amino acids. Per germline, CDR1 SGHAT and CDR2 FQNNGV. Trimming shortened V by 1 base and J by 0 bases, and 4 bases separated the two germline ends. The CDR3 region is CASSLAISGNTIYF. The CDR3 DNA follows: TGTGCCAGCAGCTTAGCTATCTCTGGAAACACCATATATTTT.

The rearrangement links TRBV29-1 to TRBJ1-1; D may be TRBD1 (5 bases). V gave up 3 bases and J gave up 11 bases, with 13 bases separating them. CDR1 and CDR2 (germline): SQVTM, ANQGSEA. The CDR3 runs to 11 residues. This chain's CDR3 is CSVDREVRAFF. The CDR3 nucleotides read TGCAGCGTTGACAGGGAAGTTCGCGCTTTCTTT.

This clone was counted between two and nine times. The chain employs TRBV2 and TRBJ2-5, with 7 nucleotides matching TRBD2. V lost 7 bases, J lost 1 base, and 6 bases stayed unmatched. The CDR3 is 14 amino acids. Germline V gene lookup returns CDR1 SNHLY and CDR2 FYNNEI. The CDR3 DNA reads TGTGCCAGCACGGAGACTAGCCCCCAAGAGACCCAGTACTTC. This gives the protein CASTETSPQETQYF.

This clone has just a few counts. The chain is built from TRBV10-1 and TRBJ2-4; weak D call: TRBD2 (5 bases). Germline CDR1 WNHNN, CDR2 SYGVQD (reference sequence). The CDR3 contains 23 residues. Trimming stripped 7 bases from V and 0 bases from J, with 37 bases between. CDR3 sequence (DNA): TGCGCCAGCACCCGATTGGGCGGCATTATCGGCCGGCTAGGGAGCCTAGCCAAAAACATTCAGTACTTC. Residues: CASTRLGGIIGRLGSLAKNIQYF.

Only a few counts were recorded for this clone. The chain is built from TRBV9 and TRBJ1-1, with a weak D call TRBD1 (6 bases). The length of the CDR3 is 14 residues. CDR1 SGDLS and CDR2 YYNGEE come from the germline V gene. V was trimmed by 4 bases and J by 6 bases, leaving 16 bases between them. The CDR3: CASSPGQYRAEAFF. In DNA, the CDR3 is TGTGCCAGCAGCCCAGGACAGTATCGGGCTGAAGCTTTCTTT.

In DNA form, the CDR3 reads TGTGCCAGCACCCTGACGGGACAGGGGATGGCTGGAAACACCATATATTTT. Amino acid sequence: CASTLTGQGMAGNTIYF. The chain recombines TRBV28 with TRBJ1-3; 10 nucleotides align to TRBD1. The CDR3 has 17 amino acids. Looked up from germline, CDR1 is MDHEN and CDR2 is SYDVKM. V gave up 7 bases and J gave up 2 bases; unmatched junction bases: 11.

J is TRBJ2-1 and V is TRBV4-3; 9 bases are a match to TRBD1. Germline loops: CDR1 LGHNA, CDR2 YSLEER. Germline trimming cut 4 bases from V and 7 bases from J; bases unmatched to any gene: 8. The CDR3 is 15 residues long. The CDR3 region is CASSPTGGEGNEQFF. The DNA of the CDR3 is TGCGCCAGCAGCCCCACAGGGGGCGAAGGGAATGAGCAGTTCTTC.

CDR3: CASNPGGGTDNEQFF. DNA for the CDR3: TGTGCCAGTAACCCCGGCGGGGGTACGGACAATGAGCAGTTCTTC. This chain uses TRBV19 with TRBJ2-1, with 7 bases lining up with TRBD2. The germline CDR1 and CDR2 sequences are LNHDA and SQIVND (reference sequence). The CDR3 runs to 15 residues. V lost 7 bases and J lost 5; bases outside the gene matches: 11.